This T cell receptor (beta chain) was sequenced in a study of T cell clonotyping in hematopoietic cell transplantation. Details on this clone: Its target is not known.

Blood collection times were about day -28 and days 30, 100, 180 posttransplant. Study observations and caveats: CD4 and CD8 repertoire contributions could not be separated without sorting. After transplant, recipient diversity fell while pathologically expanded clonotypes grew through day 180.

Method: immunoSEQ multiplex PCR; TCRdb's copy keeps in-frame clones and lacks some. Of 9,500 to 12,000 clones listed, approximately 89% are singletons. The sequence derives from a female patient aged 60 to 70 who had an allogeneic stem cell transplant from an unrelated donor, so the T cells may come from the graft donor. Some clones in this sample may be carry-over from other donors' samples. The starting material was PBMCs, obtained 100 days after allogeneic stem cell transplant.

This CDR3 is CASATGEGYNEQFF. CDR3 nucleotides: TGTGCCAGCGCGACTGGGGAGGGGTACAATGAGCAGTTCTTC. The rearrangement links TRBV27 to TRBJ2-1; 7 nucleotides align to TRBD2. The ends lost 8 bases at V and 4 bases at J; junction bases unmatched: 8. The CDR3 sequence is 14 residues long. Germline-derived CDR1 and CDR2 are MNHEY and SMNVEV (reference sequence).